These T cell receptor beta chains were read from a single sample in a study of beta chain features in type 1 diabetes. Generated by immunoSEQ multiplex PCR, the TCRdb table keeps only in-frame clones and is missing some. The data contain 400,000 to 600,000 clones, around 28% of them singletons. Sequenced input: naive CD4+ T cells from blood. The receptors come from a man aged 18-30 years in good health. Each CDR3 is given with its conserved first and last residue. A D gene is named only where the DNA matches it firmly. Size is stated for part of the rows, as once, few or many counts, or as a class when the clone is expanded.

TRBV30	-	-	TRBJ1-1	TGTGCCTGGAGTTTGCCCGGCACTGAAGCTTTCTTT	CAWSLPGTEAFF
TRBV19	-	-	TRBJ2-4	TGTGCCAGTAGTATTAGGCGGCAGCGAGCCAAAAACATTCAGTACTTC	CASSIRRQRAKNIQYF
TRBV11-3	-	-	TRBJ2-3	TGTGCCAGCAGCTTAGGGCAGAGCACAGATACGCAGTATTTT	CASSLGQSTDTQYF
TRBV30	-	-	TRBJ2-7	TGTGCCTGGACCCAGGGGATTCCCATTTTGTACGAGCAGTACTTC	CAWTQGIPILYEQYF
TRBV7-3	-	-	TRBJ1-1	TGTGCCAGCAGCCTCCGGGCAGTGGGGGACACTGAAGCTTTCTTT	CASSLRAVGDTEAFF
TRBV30	-	few	TRBJ2-7	TGTGCCTGGCAGGGTACCTACGAGCAGTACTTC	CAWQGTYEQYF
TRBV14	-	-	TRBJ2-7	TGTGCCAGCAGCCAACTTTCAGGGGACTCCCCCGGCGAGCAGTACTTC	CASSQLSGDSPGEQYF
TRBV9	-	few	TRBJ2-3	TGTGCCAGCAGCGTAACCCCGGCAGGGAGGATCACAGATACGCAGTATTTT	CASSVTPAGRITDTQYF
TRBV29-1	TRBD1	-	TRBJ2-5	TGCAGCGTTGACGGGACAGGGCAAGAGACCCAGTACTTC	CSVDGTGQETQYF
TRBV30	-	few	TRBJ1-5	TGTGCCTGGAGTGCGGCTAGCAATCAGCCCCAGCATTTT	CAWSAASNQPQHF
TRBV9	TRBD2	few	TRBJ2-7	TGTGCCAGCAGCAACCGAGCGGGAGGGAAAGAGCAGTACTTC	CASSNRAGGKEQYF
TRBV4-1	TRBD2	few	TRBJ2-1	TGCGCCAGCAGCCAAGAAAGGACTAGGGAGCAGTTCTTC	CASSQERTREQFF
TRBV29-1	-	-	TRBJ1-1	TGCAGCGTTGTTCGCACCTTGAACACTGAAGCTTTCTTT	CSVVRTLNTEAFF
TRBV7-9	-	-	TRBJ1-2	TGTGCCAGCAGCTTAGCGGTAGGGGAGGGGAATCGCTACACCTTC	CASSLAVGEGNRYTF
TRBV29-1	TRBD1	-	TRBJ2-7	TGCAGCGTTGCTATAGGACAGGGAGGCGAGCAGTACTTC	CSVAIGQGGEQYF
TRBV25-1	-	-	TRBJ2-1	TGTGCCAGCAGTCAAGGAGGACTCTACAATGAGCAGTTCTTC	CASSQGGLYNEQFF
TRBV28	-	-	TRBJ1-5	TGTGCCAGCAGCCTGCCGAGGCAACAGAAAGATAGCAATCAGCCCCAGCATTTT	CASSLPRQQKDSNQPQHF
TRBV7-3	-	-	TRBJ2-6	TGTGCCAGCAGTCCCCAGGCGGTTGGGGCCAACGTCCTGACTTTC	CASSPQAVGANVLTF
TRBV5-1	-	-	TRBJ2-4	TGCGCCAGCAGCTTGGTTCCGGGACTAGCCAAAAACATTCAGTACTTC	CASSLVPGLAKNIQYF
TRBV5-6	TRBD1	-	TRBJ2-5	TGTGCCAGCAGCCTCAGGGGGCGGGAGACCCAGTACTTC	CASSLRGRETQYF
TRBV6-5	-	-	TRBJ2-1	TGTGCCAGCAGTCTGGGATACAATGAGCAGTTCTTC	CASSLGYNEQFF
TRBV15	TRBD2	-	TRBJ2-1	TGTGCCACCAGCAGAGATCGCGGGGGGCTCTACAATGAGCAGTTCTTC	CATSRDRGGLYNEQFF
TRBV30	-	few	TRBJ2-4	TGTGCCTGGAGTGTAGGGAGAATAGTGGCCAAAAACATTCAGTACTTC	CAWSVGRIVAKNIQYF
TRBV5-1	TRBD2	-	TRBJ2-3	TGCGCCAGCAGCACCGGACAGACTAGCGGAAGGACAGATACGCAGTATTTT	CASSTGQTSGRTDTQYF
TRBV7-6	-	-	TRBJ2-1	TGTGCCAGCAGTCTTGGCCACCAGGAATACAATGAGCAGTTCTTC	CASSLGHQEYNEQFF
TRBV30	-	-	TRBJ2-7	TGTGCCTGGATTAAACGTCGGGGGCCATCCAGTGACGAGTACTTC	CAWIKRRGPSSDEYF
TRBV29-1	TRBD1	-	TRBJ2-5	TGCAGCGCCACCAAAACAGGGGGTAATAGAGAGACCCAGTACTTC	CSATKTGGNRETQYF
TRBV20-1	-	few	TRBJ1-2	TGCAGTGCCACAGAACGAACGGGCTACACCTTC	CSATERTGYTF
TRBV18	-	-	TRBJ2-1	TGTGCCAGCTCTCCGCCACTAGAGCGCGAGCAGTTCTTC	CASSPPLEREQFF
TRBV7-2	-	-	TRBJ2-5	TGTGCCAGCAGCGGGGCTGCTCAAGAGACCCAGTACTTC	CASSGAAQETQYF
TRBV7-7	-	-	TRBJ1-4	TGTGCCAGCAGCTTAGACAGGAATGAAAAACTGTTTTTT	CASSLDRNEKLFF
TRBV18	-	-	TRBJ2-1	TGTGCCAGCTCACTTAGTAGTCGCTACAATGAGCAGTTCTTC	CASSLSSRYNEQFF
TRBV4-2	-	-	TRBJ1-2	TGTGCCAGCAGCTCCCCAGGGGAGGGATATGGCTACACCTTC	CASSSPGEGYGYTF
TRBV30	TRBD1	-	TRBJ1-1	TGTGCCTGGAAGGAGGGGGCGAATACTGAAGCTTTCTTT	CAWKEGANTEAFF
TRBV27	TRBD2	once	TRBJ2-3	TGTGCCAGCAGAGAAAGCGGGAGGGCGGCAGATACGCAGTATTTT	CASRESGRAADTQYF
TRBV18	-	-	TRBJ1-2	TGTGCCAGCTCACCGGACAGTTGGAAAGGTGGCTACACCTTC	CASSPDSWKGGYTF
TRBV10-3	-	few	TRBJ2-5	TGTGCCATCAGTGAGTCGTGGGTGGAGACCCAGTACTTC	CAISESWVETQYF
TRBV7-8	-	-	TRBJ2-1	TGTGCCAGCAGCCCCCAGGCCGGGCCTTACAATGAGCAGTTCTTC	CASSPQAGPYNEQFF
TRBV5-1	-	few	TRBJ2-1	TGCGCCAGCAGCCCTAATTGGGACTCACGGCTCAATGAGCAGTTCTTC	CASSPNWDSRLNEQFF
TRBV28	-	few	TRBJ1-2	TGTGCCAGCAGTTTAGATGGGAACTATGGCTACACCTTC	CASSLDGNYGYTF
TRBV5-1	-	few	TRBJ1-3	TGCGCCAGCAGCGAGACAGTCGTCTCTGGAAACACCATATATTTT	CASSETVVSGNTIYF
TRBV19	-	-	TRBJ2-3	TGTGCCAGTAGCTCCAGTCCTAGCACAGATACGCAGTATTTT	CASSSSPSTDTQYF
TRBV15	TRBD1	-	TRBJ1-5	TGTGCCACCAGCAGAGTCCTGGGGGGGACAGTAGTTCAGCCCCAGCATTTT	CATSRVLGGTVVQPQHF
TRBV2	-	-	TRBJ1-1	TGTGCCACCAGAGAATTGAACACTGAAGCTTTCTTT	CATRELNTEAFF
TRBV9	TRBD1	once	TRBJ2-3	TGTGCCAGCAGGGGACAGGGGGATATACATACGCAGTATTTT	CASRGQGDIHTQYF
TRBV20-1	-	-	TRBJ2-1	TGCAGTGCTAGAGGCGGCCATGAGCAGTTCTTC	CSARGGHEQFF
TRBV30	-	few	TRBJ2-2	TGTGCCTGGAGTGTCGGCGGGGAGCTGTTTTTT	CAWSVGGELFF
TRBV11-2	-	-	TRBJ2-7	TGTGCCAGCAGCCAATCCGGGACTTTCTACGAGCAGTACTTC	CASSQSGTFYEQYF
TRBV7-6	TRBD2	once	TRBJ2-7	TGTGCCAGCAGCTTAGCGGGACTAGCCGAAGAGCAGTACTTC	CASSLAGLAEEQYF
TRBV10-3	-	-	TRBJ2-1	TGTGCCATCAGGGCCCCCGACAGAAACAATGAGCAGTTCTTC	CAIRAPDRNNEQFF
TRBV7-2	TRBD2	-	TRBJ2-5	TGTGCCAGCAGCCCACTAGCGCACCAAGAGACCCAGTACTTC	CASSPLAHQETQYF
TRBV29-1	TRBD1	few	TRBJ1-4	TGCAGCGGCATAACAGGGGGCAATGAAAAACTGTTTTTT	CSGITGGNEKLFF
TRBV15	-	-	TRBJ2-3	TGTGCCACCAGCAGAGATGGTTCGCGCGGTTTCCCAGATACGCAGTATTTT	CATSRDGSRGFPDTQYF